This T cell receptor (beta chain) appears in the sequencing data of a study of early T cells in non-severe SARS-CoV-2 infection. TCRdb fed the 5' RACE reads into MiXCR, producing one record per CDR3 protein. The sample lists 90,000 to 120,000 distinct CDR3 sequences, around 10% seen once, with about 7.6% in the top ten. Germline values: CDR1 SGHNT, CDR2 YENEEA. V lost 2 bases, J lost 3 bases, and 1 base stayed unmatched. The CDR3 spans 15 residues. The chain joins TRBV11-3 to TRBJ2-2, with 9 bases matching TRBD2. This receptor was taken from an adult who was a healthcare worker with PCR-confirmed SARS-CoV-2 infection or an uninfected control (not recorded which). The sequenced material came from whole blood. This chain's CDR3 is CASSLIAGDTGELFF. CDR3 DNA sequence: TGTGCCAGCAGCTTAATAGCGGGAGACACCGGGGAGCTGTTTTTT.